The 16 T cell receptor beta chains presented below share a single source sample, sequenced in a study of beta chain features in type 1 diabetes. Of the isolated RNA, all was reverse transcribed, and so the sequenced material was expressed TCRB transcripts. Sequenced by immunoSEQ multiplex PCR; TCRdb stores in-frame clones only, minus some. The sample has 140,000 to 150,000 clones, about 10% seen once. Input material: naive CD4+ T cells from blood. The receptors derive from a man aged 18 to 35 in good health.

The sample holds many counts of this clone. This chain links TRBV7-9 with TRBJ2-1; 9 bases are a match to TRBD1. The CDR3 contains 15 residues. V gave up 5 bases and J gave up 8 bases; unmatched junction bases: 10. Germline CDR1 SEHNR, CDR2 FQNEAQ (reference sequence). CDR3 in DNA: TGTGCCAGCAGCCTGACCGGGACAGGGAACGATGAGCAGTTCTTC. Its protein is CASSLTGTGNDEQFF.

The CDR3 nucleotides read TGTGCCAGCAGCGTTTGGCCAAACACCGGGGAGCTGTTTTTT. This translates into CASSVWPNTGELFF. This chain connects TRBV9 to TRBJ2-2; D unresolved. Trimming shortened V by 2 bases and J by 2 bases, and 7 bases separated the two germline ends. Germline assignment: CDR1 SGDLS and CDR2 YYNGEE. This CDR3 region has 14 residues.

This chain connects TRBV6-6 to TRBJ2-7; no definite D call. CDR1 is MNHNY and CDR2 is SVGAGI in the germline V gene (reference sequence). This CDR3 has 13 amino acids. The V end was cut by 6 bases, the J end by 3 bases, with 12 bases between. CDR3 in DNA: TGTGCCAGCAGCAGCCGGCCTAGCTACGAGCAGTACTTC. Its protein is CASSSRPSYEQYF.

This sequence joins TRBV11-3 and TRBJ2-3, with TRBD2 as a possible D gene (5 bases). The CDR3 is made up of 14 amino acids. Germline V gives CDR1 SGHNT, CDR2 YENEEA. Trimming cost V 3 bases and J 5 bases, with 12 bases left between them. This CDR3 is CASSLRRHIDTQYF. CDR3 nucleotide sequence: TGTGCCAGCAGCTTGCGGAGGCACATAGATACGCAGTATTTT.

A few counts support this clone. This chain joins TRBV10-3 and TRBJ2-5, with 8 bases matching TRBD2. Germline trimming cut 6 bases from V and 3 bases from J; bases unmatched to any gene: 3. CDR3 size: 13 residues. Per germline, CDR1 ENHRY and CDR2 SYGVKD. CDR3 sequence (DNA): TGTGCCATCAGGAATAGCGGGGAAGAGACCCAGTACTTC. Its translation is CAIRNSGEETQYF.

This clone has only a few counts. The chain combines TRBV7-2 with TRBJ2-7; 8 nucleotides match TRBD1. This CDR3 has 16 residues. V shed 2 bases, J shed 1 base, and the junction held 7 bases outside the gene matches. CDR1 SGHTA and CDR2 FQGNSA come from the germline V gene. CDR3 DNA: TGTGCCAGCAGCTTACAGACAGGGGTATCATCCTACGAGCAGTACTTC. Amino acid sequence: CASSLQTGVSSYEQYF.

The CDR3 loop reads CASRERGGADTQYF. The CDR3 DNA sequence: TGTGCCAGTAGGGAGCGGGGAGGAGCAGATACGCAGTATTTT. The chain has TRBV19 and TRBJ2-3, with TRBD2 matching over 7 bases. V trimming: 6 bases; J trimming: 4 bases; junction bases outside the gene matches: 7. Germline V gives CDR1 LNHDA, CDR2 SQIVND (reference sequence). CDR3 length: 14 residues.

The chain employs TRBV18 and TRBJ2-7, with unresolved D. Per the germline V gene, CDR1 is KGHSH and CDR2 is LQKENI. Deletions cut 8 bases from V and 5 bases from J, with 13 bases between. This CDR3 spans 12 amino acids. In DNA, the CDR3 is TGTGCCAGCCCCCCGACGGCGGACGAGCAGTACTTC. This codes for CASPPTADEQYF.

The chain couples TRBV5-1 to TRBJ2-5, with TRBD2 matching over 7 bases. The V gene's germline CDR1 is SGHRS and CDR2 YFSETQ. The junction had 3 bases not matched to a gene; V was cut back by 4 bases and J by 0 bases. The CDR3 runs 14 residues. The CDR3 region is CASSTGTNQETQYF. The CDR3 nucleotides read TGCGCCAGCAGCACCGGGACTAACCAAGAGACCCAGTACTTC.

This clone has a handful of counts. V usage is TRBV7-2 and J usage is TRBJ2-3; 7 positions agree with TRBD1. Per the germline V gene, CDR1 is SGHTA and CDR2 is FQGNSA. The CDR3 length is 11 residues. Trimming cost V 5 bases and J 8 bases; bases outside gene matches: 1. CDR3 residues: CASSPGGTQYF. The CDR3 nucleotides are TGTGCCAGCAGCCCAGGGGGTACGCAGTATTTT.

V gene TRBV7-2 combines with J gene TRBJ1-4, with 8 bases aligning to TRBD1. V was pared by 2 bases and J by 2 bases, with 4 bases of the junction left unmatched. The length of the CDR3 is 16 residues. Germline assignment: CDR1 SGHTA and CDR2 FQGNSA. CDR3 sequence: CASSLRNRGTNEKLFF. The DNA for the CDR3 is TGTGCCAGCAGCTTACGAAACAGGGGGACTAATGAAAAACTGTTTTTT.

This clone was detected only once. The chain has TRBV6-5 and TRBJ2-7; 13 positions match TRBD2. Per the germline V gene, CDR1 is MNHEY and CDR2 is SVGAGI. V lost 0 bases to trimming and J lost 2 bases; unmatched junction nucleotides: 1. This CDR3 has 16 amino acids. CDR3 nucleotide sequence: TGTGCCAGCAGTTACTCTACTAGCGGGGGGGCCTACGAGCAGTACTTC. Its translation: CASSYSTSGGAYEQYF.

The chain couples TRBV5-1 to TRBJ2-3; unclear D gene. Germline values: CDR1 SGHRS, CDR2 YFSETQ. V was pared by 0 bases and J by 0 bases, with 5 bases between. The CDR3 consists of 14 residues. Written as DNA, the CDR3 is TGCGCCAGCAGCTTGGGAGCAAGCACAGATACGCAGTATTTT. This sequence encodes CASSLGASTDTQYF.

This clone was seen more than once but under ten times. CDR3 sequence: CASSLSGGRNYGYTF. In DNA form, the CDR3 reads TGTGCCAGCAGTTTATCGGGGGGAAGGAACTATGGCTACACCTTC. This chain joins TRBV28 and TRBJ1-2; D perhaps matches TRBD1 (5 bases). The CDR3 length is 15 residues. Trimming left V 1 base short and J 2 bases short, with 11 bases between. Germline V gives CDR1 MDHEN, CDR2 SYDVKM.

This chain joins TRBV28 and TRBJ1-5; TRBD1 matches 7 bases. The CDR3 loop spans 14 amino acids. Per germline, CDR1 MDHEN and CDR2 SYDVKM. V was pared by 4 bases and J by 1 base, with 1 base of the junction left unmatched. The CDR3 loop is CASSYRGSNQPQHF. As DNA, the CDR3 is TGTGCCAGCAGTTACAGGGGAAGCAATCAGCCCCAGCATTTT.

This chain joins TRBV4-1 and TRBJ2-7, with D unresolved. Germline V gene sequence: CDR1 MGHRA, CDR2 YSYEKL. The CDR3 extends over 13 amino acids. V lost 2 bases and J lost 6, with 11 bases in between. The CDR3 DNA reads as TGCGCCAGCAGCCAATCGGCCAGAGGCGAGCAGTACTTC. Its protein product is CASSQSARGEQYF.